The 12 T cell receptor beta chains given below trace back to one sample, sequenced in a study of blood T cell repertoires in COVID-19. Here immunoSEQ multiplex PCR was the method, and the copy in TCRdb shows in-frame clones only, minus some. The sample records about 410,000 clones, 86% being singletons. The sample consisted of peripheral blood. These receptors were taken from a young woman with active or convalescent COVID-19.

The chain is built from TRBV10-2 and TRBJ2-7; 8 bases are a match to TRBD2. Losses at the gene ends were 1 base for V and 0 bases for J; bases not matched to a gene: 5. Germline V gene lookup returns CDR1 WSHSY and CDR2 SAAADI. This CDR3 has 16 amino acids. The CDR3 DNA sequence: TGCGCCAGCAGTGAGTGGACTAGCTTAAGCTCCTACGAGCAGTACTTC. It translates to CASSEWTSLSSYEQYF.

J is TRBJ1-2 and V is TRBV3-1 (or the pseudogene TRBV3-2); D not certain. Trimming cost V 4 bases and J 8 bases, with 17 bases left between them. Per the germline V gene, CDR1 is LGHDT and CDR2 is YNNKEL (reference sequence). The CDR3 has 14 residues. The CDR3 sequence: CASSLSGNGYGYTF. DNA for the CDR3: TGTGCCAGCAGCCTGAGCGGGAATGGTTACGGCTACACCTTC.

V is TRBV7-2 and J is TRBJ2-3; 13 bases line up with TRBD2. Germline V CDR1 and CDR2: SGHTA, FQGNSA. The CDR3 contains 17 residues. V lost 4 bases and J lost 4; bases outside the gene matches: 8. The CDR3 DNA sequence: TGTGCCAGCAGCTCAAAAACTAGCGGGGGGGCTTCAGATACGCAGTATTTT. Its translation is CASSSKTSGGASDTQYF. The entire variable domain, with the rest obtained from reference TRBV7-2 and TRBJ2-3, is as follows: GAGVSQSPSNKVTEKGKDVELRCDPISGHTALYWYRQSLGQGLEFLIYFQGNSAPDKSGLPSDRFSAERTGGSVSTLTIQRTQQEDSAVYLCASSSKTSGGASDTQYFGPGTRLTVL.

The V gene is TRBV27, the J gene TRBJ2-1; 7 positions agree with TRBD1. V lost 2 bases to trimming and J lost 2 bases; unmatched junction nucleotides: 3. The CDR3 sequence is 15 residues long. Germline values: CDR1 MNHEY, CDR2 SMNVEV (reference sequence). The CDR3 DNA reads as TGTGCCAGCAGTTTAGAAGGGGGCCCCTACAATGAGCAGTTCTTC. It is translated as CASSLEGGPYNEQFF.

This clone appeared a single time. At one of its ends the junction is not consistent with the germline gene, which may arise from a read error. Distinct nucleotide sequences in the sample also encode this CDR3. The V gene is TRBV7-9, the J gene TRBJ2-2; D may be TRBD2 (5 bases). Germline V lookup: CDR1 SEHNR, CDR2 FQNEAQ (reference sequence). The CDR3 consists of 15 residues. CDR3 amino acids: CASSLAGANTGELFF. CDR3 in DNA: TGTGCCAGCAGCCTAGCCGGAGCGAACACCGGGGAGCTGTTTTTT. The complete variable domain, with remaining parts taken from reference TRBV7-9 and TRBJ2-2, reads DTGVSQNPRHKITKRGQNVTFRCDPISEHNRLYWYRQTLGQGPEFLTYFQNEAQLEKSRLLSDRFSAERPKGSFSTLEIQRTEQGDSAMYLCASSLAGANTGELFFGEGSRLTVL.

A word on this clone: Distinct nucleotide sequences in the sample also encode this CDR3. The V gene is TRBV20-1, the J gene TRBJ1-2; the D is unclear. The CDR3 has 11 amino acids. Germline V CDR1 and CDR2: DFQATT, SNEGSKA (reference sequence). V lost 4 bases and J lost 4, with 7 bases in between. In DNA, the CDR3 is TGCAGTGCTACCGGGGTCTATGGCTACACCTTC. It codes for CSATGVYGYTF.

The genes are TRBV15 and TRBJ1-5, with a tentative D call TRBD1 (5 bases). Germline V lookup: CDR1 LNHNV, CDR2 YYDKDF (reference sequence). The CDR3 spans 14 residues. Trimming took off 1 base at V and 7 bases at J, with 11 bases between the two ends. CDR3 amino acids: CATSRGGGGQPQHF. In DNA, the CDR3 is TGTGCCACCAGCAGAGGGGGGGGTGGCCAGCCCCAGCATTTT.

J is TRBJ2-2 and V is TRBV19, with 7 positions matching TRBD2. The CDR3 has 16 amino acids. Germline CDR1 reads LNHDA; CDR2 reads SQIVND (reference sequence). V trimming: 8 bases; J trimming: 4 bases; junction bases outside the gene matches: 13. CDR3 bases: TGTGCCAGTCAATTCGGGGCGGGCGGGAGCACCGGGGAGCTGTTTTTT. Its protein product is CASQFGAGGSTGELFF.

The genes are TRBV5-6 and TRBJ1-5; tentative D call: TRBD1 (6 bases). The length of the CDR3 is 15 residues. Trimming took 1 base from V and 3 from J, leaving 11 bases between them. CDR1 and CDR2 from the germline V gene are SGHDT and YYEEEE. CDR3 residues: CASSLRRTANQPQHF. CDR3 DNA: TGTGCCAGCAGCTTGAGACGGACAGCCAATCAGCCCCAGCATTTT.

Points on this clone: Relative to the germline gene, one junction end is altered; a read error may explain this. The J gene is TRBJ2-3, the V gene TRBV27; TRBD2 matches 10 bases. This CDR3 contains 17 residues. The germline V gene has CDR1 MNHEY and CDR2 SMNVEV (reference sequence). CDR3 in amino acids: CASRFLSGRALTDTQYF. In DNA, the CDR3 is TGTGCCAGCCGTTTTTTAAGCGGGAGGGCACTCACAGATACGCAGTATTTT.

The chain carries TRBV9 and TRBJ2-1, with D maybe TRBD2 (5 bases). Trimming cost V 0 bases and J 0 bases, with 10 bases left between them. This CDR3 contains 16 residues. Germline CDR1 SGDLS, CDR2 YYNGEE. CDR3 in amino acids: CASSVGGATSYNEQFF. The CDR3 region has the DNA TGTGCCAGCAGCGTAGGGGGAGCGACCTCCTACAATGAGCAGTTCTTC.

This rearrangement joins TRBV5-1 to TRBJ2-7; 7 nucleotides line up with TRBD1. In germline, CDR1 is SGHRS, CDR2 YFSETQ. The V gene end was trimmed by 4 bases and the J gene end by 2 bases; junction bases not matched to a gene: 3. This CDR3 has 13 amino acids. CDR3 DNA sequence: TGCGCCAGCAGCAACGGGACAGCCTACGAGCAGTACTTC. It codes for CASSNGTAYEQYF.